Described below is a single T cell receptor beta chain sequence and its context. This sample stems from a study of human thymus T cells. Only in-frame clones appear in the TCRdb table, and some are missing; sequencing was by immunoSEQ multiplex PCR. This repertoire shows some 120,000 clones, around 96% found once; its top ten account for around 0.022%. This CDR3 contains 15 residues. Trimming took 0 bases from V and 3 from J; bases not matched to a gene: 3. Germline V gene sequence: CDR1 SGHRS, CDR2 YFSETQ. Corrective heart surgery yielded resections, and these provided the thymus tissue. Sequenced input: thymus tissue. The source of this sequence is a boy younger than two with a congenital heart defect but otherwise immunologically healthy. The chain joins TRBV5-1 to TRBJ2-7; 10 bases fit TRBD1. CDR3 nucleotides: TGCGCCAGCAGCTTGGGACAGGGGGCGGTCTACGAGCAGTACTTC. This encodes CASSLGQGAVYEQYF.